This T cell receptor beta chain was recorded in a study of cytomegalovirus exposure and HLA in healthy donors. Study observations and caveats: Among CMV-associated TCR beta chains, most appeared HLA-restricted in a later analysis. It has been reported that TCR beta sequences accurately predicted the HLA-A and HLA-B alleles of most subjects.

The V gene lost 1 base and the J gene lost 3 bases, with 10 bases spanning the gap. Germline-derived CDR1 and CDR2 are SGHTA and FQGNSA. CDR3 length equals 15 residues. The study ran its PCR with 60 Vbeta and 13 Jbeta primers. The data were produced by immunoSEQ multiplex PCR, yet TCRdb's version contains in-frame clones alone and is incomplete. The sample has 95,000 to 100,000 clones; roughly 71% are singletons. In the case of this clone: Its antigen is as yet unknown.

The chain uses TRBV7-2 and TRBJ1-5; maybe TRBD1 (5 bases). Sequencing was carried out using PBMCs. The sequence was obtained from a man aged 50-60 years in good health and CMV-seronegative. In nucleotides, the CDR3 is TGTGCCAGCAGCTTAGATGGGGGGAACAATCAGCCCCAGCATTTT. It specifies CASSLDGGNNQPQHF.